This section outlines one TCR delta chain sequence together with its context. TCRdb reprocessed the reads using CATT. The sample has about 11,000 delta-chain clones, around 9% seen once. This record comes from a study of gamma-delta chains in newborns, infants, children. Study as a whole: Microbial exposure reportedly drives polyclonal innate γδ T cell expansion after birth.

Germline CDR1 is GEAIGNYY and CDR2 is EKD. This CDR3 comprises 20 residues. Losses at the gene ends were 3 bases for V and 0 bases for J; bases not matched to a gene: 10. This receptor was obtained from a child who was a newborn, infant or young child, either healthy, febrile or measles-vaccinated (not recorded which). Sequencing used blood. V usage is TRDV2 and J usage is TRDJ3; 10 nucleotides match TRDD3. CDR3 nucleotide sequence: TGTGCCTGTGACTCCTACTGGGGGATGCCGAGCTCCTGGGACACCCGACAGATGTTTTTC. Encoded protein: CACDSYWGMPSSWDTRQMFF.